This T cell receptor beta chain was captured in a study of cytomegalovirus exposure and HLA in healthy donors. Germline assignment: CDR1 GTSNPN and CDR2 SVGIG (reference sequence). With 5 bases removed from V and 8 bases from J, the gap between germline ends came to 22 bases. The CDR3 covers 15 residues. The study, taken as a whole, reports: Compared with the approximately 680-donor mean, an Asian-associated ancestry cluster reportedly had fewer N-insertions, according to a later analysis. Investigators reported approximately 150 TCR beta chains as tied to cytomegalovirus.

For this clone: Its antigen is still unknown.

Vbeta (60) and Jbeta (13) primers were used in the PCR. The assay was immunoSEQ multiplex PCR, and TCRdb's table has in-frame clones only and misses some. Of tens of thousands of clones listed, around three quarters were seen once; the top ten hold around 16%. Source material: PBMCs. This rearrangement joins TRBV30 to TRBJ2-1, with a possible D match to TRBD2 (6 bases). The receptor comes from a woman aged 45-65 years in good health and CMV-seropositive. The CDR3 coding sequence is TGTGCCTGGGGGGAGCTCGGGGGAGCGGTAGATGAGCAGTTCTTC. Protein: CAWGELGGAVDEQFF. The entire variable domain, with the rest obtained from reference TRBV30 and TRBJ2-1, is as follows: SQTIHQWPATLVQPVGSPLSLECTVEGTSNPNLYWYRQAAGRGLQLLFYSVGIGQISSEVPQNLSASRPQDRQFILSSKKLLLSDSGFYLCAWGELGGAVDEQFFGPGTRLTVL.